This T cell receptor beta chain was sequenced for a study of cytomegalovirus exposure and HLA in healthy donors (TCRdb year 2017). Background for the entire study: An earlier analysis of approximately 590 of the donors reported more than 250 Gb of sequence data and roughly 110 million unique TCR beta sequences from around 200 million T cells. An early release covering roughly 640 HLA-typed donors comprised around 300 gigabases of sequencing data and around 80 million unique TCR sequences. Among the 398 genotyped donors, approximately 82% belonged to the genetic ancestry cluster associated with self-reported Caucasian donors. The aim of the study was to test whether cataloging public T cell receptors could identify signatures of past pathogen exposure. The study used immunosequencing to profile the T cell repertoires of some 600 subjects and linked those repertoires to cytomegalovirus serostatus. Besides the first cohort of 666 subjects, a separate validation cohort made up of 120 different subjects was used. The study combined high-throughput TCR immunosequencing, statistical association of individual TCRs with disease status, and machine learning to predict cytomegalovirus infection status. To study patterns of TCR occurrence, a later analysis re-analyzed previously published TCR beta repertoires from around 700 donors and added high-resolution HLA genotyping. In the later analysis, no new phenotypic data were used to find candidate immune exposures; instead, reliance was placed on TCR beta sequences and their occurrence across donors. To decide whether each TCR beta V gene segment behaved as functional or pseudogenic, an earlier analysis of approximately 620 of the donors relied on high-throughput TCR beta sequencing. Alongside the repertoire data, information on donor age, sex, ethnicity and CMV serostatus was compiled. A later genetic analysis used genome-wide SNP genotypes for about 55% of the 666 donors, treating that subset as a discovery cohort. All discovery cohort repertoires had been generated on a single sequencing platform. HLA typing included class I and class II loci at four-digit resolution. The number of donors typed differed by locus, with about 629-630 for A, B, C, DRB1 and DQB1, roughly 520 for DQA1, some 570 for DPA1, and around 460 for DPB1. Four to six DR-DQ haplotypes were handled as single units for association and clustering, since linkage in the cohort was strong. Across some 400 genotyped donors of the cohort, an average of about 240,000 unique TCR beta nucleotide sequences per donor were sequenced, and 15% to 20% of those sequences were non-productive.

The germline V gene sets CDR1 to SGHAT and CDR2 to FQNNGV. There are 14 amino acids in the CDR3, from cysteine to phenylalanine inclusive. Only the CDR3 DNA stays, 42 bases, in frame from base 1. V is trimmed back by 7 bases and J by 5 bases, and the junction contains 8 bases that no gene match accounts for. The cohort consisted of 670 or so healthy bone marrow donors. Cohort members were all nominally healthy when sampled, although unrecorded immune exposures were likely present. The donor tested CMV seronegative, placing the donor among the 350 to 400 seronegative members of the cohort. Every donor gave a peripheral blood sample, and the peripheral blood mononuclear cells from that sample were used for TCR beta sequencing. Genomic DNA extraction from the blood cell samples was performed with the Qiagen DNeasy Blood Extraction Kit. Paper-wide results and their limitations: Compared with the roughly 700-donor mean, donors in an Asian-associated ancestry cluster had fewer N-insertions in productive TCRs, according to a later genetic analysis. The study gave a list of some 150 TCR beta chains associated with cytomegalovirus. A later analysis found that most CMV-associated TCR beta chains appeared HLA-restricted, with HLA associations seemingly driven largely by CMV exposure. Correlated functional status among segregating V segments might reflect linkage disequilibrium, but an unknown experimental factor could not be ruled out. According to a later analysis, TCR association rates differed among HLA loci, with DRB1 alleles showing the most associated TCRs and HLA-C alleles showing the fewest. A further reported finding was that TCR beta sequences accurately predicted the HLA-A and HLA-B alleles for most subjects in the first cohort. Most TCR sequences were observed very rarely across donors, whereas some public TCRs were present in many individuals. Cytomegalovirus status was reported to be diagnosed by the classifier with high specificity and sensitivity in both the original and validation cohorts. An earlier analysis of 587 of the donors showed that most TCR beta V segments appeared in productive rearrangements either about 87% or about 30% of the time, which broadly matched IMGT annotations. A later genetic analysis associated a missense DCLRE1C variant with V-gene and J-gene trimming of TCR beta chains, and an independent cohort replicated the association. The authors suggested that the approach could potentially be generalized to other disease states and immunological phenotypes. Because HLA typing was missing for some donors at each locus, association tests included only the typed subset. Because counts were too low, seventeen rarely observed V segments, including chromosome 9 orphons, were left out of the earlier analysis of 587 of the donors. A cluster of highly shared sequence variants was judged likely to represent a technical artifact of the sequencing pipeline. Several of the top co-occurrence clusters appeared to be linked to parvovirus B19, influenza, CMV and Epstein-Barr virus, according to a later analysis. Presence/absence analyses assumed roughly uniform sequencing depth across donors, an assumption that may not hold. A few of the identified cytomegalovirus-associated TCR beta chains were confirmed in vitro to be specific for cytomegalovirus antigens. At a false discovery rate of 0.05, a later analysis linked 15,000 to 20,000 TCR beta sequences to specific HLA alleles. Some IMGT-functional V segments, including TRBV6-2 and TRBV6-3, could not be distinguished by the 87-base-pair reads and were therefore excluded. Immune exposure information for the cohort was limited to CMV serostatus. Assigning TCR associations to individual alleles was difficult when HLA alleles, especially DR and DQ, strongly co-occurred. Compared with equally common non-associated chains, HLA-associated TCR beta chains in a later analysis were more clonally expanded and had lower generation probabilities. Only TCR beta chains were sequenced in this cohort, and the absence of alpha or paired-chain data limited detectable features.

Preparation of the library involved the immunoSEQ multiplex PCR assay. The multiplex PCR relied on a mix of 60 forward primers for TCR Vbeta segments and 13 reverse primers for TCR Jbeta segments. A multiplex PCR assay on genomic DNA amplified the CDR3 region of rearranged TCR beta genes. Amplified TCR beta libraries were sequenced as 87-base-pair reads on the Illumina HiSeq System. The authors' pipeline ran thus. Across the 500 to 850 repertoires, a later analysis counted about 81 million unique TCR beta chains, 8.5 million to 12 million of which were shared by at least two donors. Raw reads were error-corrected and collapsed into unique sequences with a nearest-neighbor algorithm that merged closely related sequences to remove PCR and sequencing errors. To assign V, D and J gene segments, CDR3 sequences were aligned to IMGT reference sequences. Each retained sequence needed at least a six-nucleotide match to both a V gene segment and a J gene segment. A rearrangement was called productive if the CDR3 had no stop codons and remained in frame with V and J, and every other rearrangement was called non-productive. Following IMGT convention, CDR3 was defined as the stretch from the second conserved V-encoded cysteine up to the conserved J-encoded phenylalanine. In an earlier analysis of approximately 500 of the donors, sequences lacking an unambiguous match to a single V gene segment were excluded. An earlier analysis of about 590 of the donors classified V segments as functional when productive rearrangements were above 56.7% and as segregating when the standard deviation between donors was above 5%. A statistical classification framework was built to diagnose cytomegalovirus status from the catalog of TCR beta chain sequences. In a later analysis, V and J genes were assigned by comparing TCR nucleotide sequences against IMGT/GENE-DB human TR gene sequences. The TCRdist pipeline was used in a later analysis to assign CDR3 sequences and most-parsimonious VDJ recombination scenarios. In a later analysis, each TCR beta chain was defined by its CDR3 amino acid sequence together with its V-gene family, and reads lacking a unique V-gene family were excluded. A later analysis removed 550 to 650 highly shared, low-generation-probability nucleotide sequences to deal with suspected cross-contamination and a sequencing artifact. A later analysis calculated a clonal expansion index for each public chain from normalized within-repertoire ranks of inferred template counts. In a later analysis, generation probabilities were computed with a VDJ recombination model fitted to out-of-frame rearrangements, and the resulting probabilities were checked against IGoR. Hypergeometric tests were used in a later analysis to score TCR-TCR, TCR-HLA and TCR-CMV co-occurrence, with a repertoire-size bias correction applied to the TCR pairs. To estimate false discovery rates, a later analysis permuted the HLA or CMV assignments 20 times. In a later analysis, co-occurring TCRs were grouped using DBSCAN, with TCRdist sequence similarity added in when clustering inside HLA-allele-positive subsets. Co-occurrence clustering excluded repertoires with fewer than 30,000 or more than 120,000 public chains, plus five with anomalous nucleotide sharing. What TCRdb holds here is the immuneACCESS table cut down to in-frame rearrangements. Part of the clones is not present; checked against another copy, under half of the missing clones reflect an unresolved V gene, and the others are unexplained. The V and J calls and clone size come from that table; D and trimming were worked out from the DNA. This sample holds 140,000 or so clones; 61% were observed only once. The ten largest clonotypes hold 1.8% of the sample.

As to this clone: What this receptor recognizes is not known. One base away there is no much larger clone; base qualities are not given.

The sequenced sample consisted of PBMCs. The chain is assembled from TRBV11-2 and TRBJ1-1, with TRBD1 matching 9 junction bases. This sequence was found in a male donor in good health and CMV-seronegative. The DNA sequence is as follows: TGTGCCAGCACCCTCCTGACAGGGGGGACTGAAGCTTTCTTT. Protein translation: CASTLLTGGTEAFF. Beyond the CDR3, the reference TRBV11-2 and TRBJ1-1 genes provide the residues; the full variable domain reads: EAGVAQSPRYKIIEKRQSVAFWCNPISGHATLYWYQQILGQGPKLLIQFQNNGVVDDSQLPKDRFSAERLKGVDSTLKIQPAKLEDSAVYLCASTLLTGGTEAFFGQGTRLTVV.